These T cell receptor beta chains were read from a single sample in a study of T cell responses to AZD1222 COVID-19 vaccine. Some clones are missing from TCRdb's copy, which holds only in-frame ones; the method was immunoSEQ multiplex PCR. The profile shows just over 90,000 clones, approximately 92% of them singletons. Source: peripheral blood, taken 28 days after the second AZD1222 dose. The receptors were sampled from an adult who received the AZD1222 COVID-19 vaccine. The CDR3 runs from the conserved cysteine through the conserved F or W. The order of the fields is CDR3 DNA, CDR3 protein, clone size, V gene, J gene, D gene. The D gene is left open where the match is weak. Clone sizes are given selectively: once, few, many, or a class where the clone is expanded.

CDR3nt: TGTGCCAGCAGTTTCGGGGGCGCTTTAATGGAGCAGTACTTC
CDR3aa: CASSFGGALMEQYF
abundance: -
v_gene: TRBV27
j_gene: TRBJ2-7
d_gene: -

CDR3nt: TGTGCCAGCAGTCAGGGATCAACTAATGAAAAACTGTTTTTT
CDR3aa: CASSQGSTNEKLFF
abundance: -
v_gene: TRBV27
j_gene: TRBJ1-4
d_gene: -

CDR3nt: TGTGCCAGCAGCCGGGGGGGGAATTCACCCCTCCACTTT
CDR3aa: CASSRGGNSPLHF
abundance: -
v_gene: TRBV3-1/TRBV3-2
j_gene: TRBJ1-6
d_gene: -

CDR3nt: TGCGCCTGCCAGGGGGGGCTTGACACTGAAGCTTTCTTT
CDR3aa: CACQGGLDTEAFF
abundance: -
v_gene: TRBV5-1
j_gene: TRBJ1-1
d_gene: TRBD1

CDR3nt: TGTGCCAGCAGTACAGGGAACACTGAAGCTTTCTTT
CDR3aa: CASSTGNTEAFF
abundance: -
v_gene: TRBV6-6
j_gene: TRBJ1-1
d_gene: -

CDR3nt: TGTGCCAGCAGGGGGACAGGGGGCGCGAATATGAACACTGAAGCTTTCTTT
CDR3aa: CASRGTGGANMNTEAFF
abundance: -
v_gene: TRBV5-8
j_gene: TRBJ1-1
d_gene: TRBD1

CDR3nt: TGTGCCAGCAGCCCCCGACAGGGACCCCCAGCTAACTATGGCTACACCTTC
CDR3aa: CASSPRQGPPANYGYTF
abundance: once
v_gene: TRBV9
j_gene: TRBJ1-2
d_gene: TRBD1

CDR3nt: TGTGCCAGCAGGCGGACAGGGGGCAATCAGCCCCAGCATTTT
CDR3aa: CASRRTGGNQPQHF
abundance: -
v_gene: TRBV27
j_gene: TRBJ1-5
d_gene: TRBD1

CDR3nt: TGTGCCAGCAGCCCGGGGTCGGGACTAGCGGGAGGCAACCAAGAGACCCAGTACTTC
CDR3aa: CASSPGSGLAGGNQETQYF
abundance: -
v_gene: TRBV9
j_gene: TRBJ2-5
d_gene: TRBD2

CDR3nt: TGTGCCAGTAGTATAAACGCTGAGCCTATCTATGGCTACACCTTC
CDR3aa: CASSINAEPIYGYTF
abundance: -
v_gene: TRBV19
j_gene: TRBJ1-2
d_gene: -

CDR3nt: TGCGCCAGCAGCCAAGAGCGGACAACCCACGGCTACACCTTC
CDR3aa: CASSQERTTHGYTF
abundance: -
v_gene: TRBV4-1
j_gene: TRBJ1-2
d_gene: -

CDR3nt: TGTGCCAGTAGTATAGGCGACAGGGGTTTCTCCTACGAGCAGTACTTC
CDR3aa: CASSIGDRGFSYEQYF
abundance: -
v_gene: TRBV19
j_gene: TRBJ2-7
d_gene: TRBD1

CDR3nt: TGCGCCAGCACACGTCAACCGGGACAGGGAAACTATGGCTACACCTTC
CDR3aa: CASTRQPGQGNYGYTF
abundance: -
v_gene: TRBV5-1
j_gene: TRBJ1-2
d_gene: TRBD1

CDR3nt: TGTGCCAGCAGCCAAGCAAACAGGGTTGGCTATGGCTACACCTTC
CDR3aa: CASSQANRVGYGYTF
abundance: -
v_gene: TRBV14
j_gene: TRBJ1-2
d_gene: -

CDR3nt: TGTGCCAGCAGCTTAGTGATGGCTTATCAGCCCCAGCATTTT
CDR3aa: CASSLVMAYQPQHF
abundance: -
v_gene: TRBV7-8
j_gene: TRBJ1-5
d_gene: -

CDR3nt: TGTGCCAGTAGTATTACTCTGAACACTGAAGCTTTCTTT
CDR3aa: CASSITLNTEAFF
abundance: -
v_gene: TRBV19
j_gene: TRBJ1-1
d_gene: -